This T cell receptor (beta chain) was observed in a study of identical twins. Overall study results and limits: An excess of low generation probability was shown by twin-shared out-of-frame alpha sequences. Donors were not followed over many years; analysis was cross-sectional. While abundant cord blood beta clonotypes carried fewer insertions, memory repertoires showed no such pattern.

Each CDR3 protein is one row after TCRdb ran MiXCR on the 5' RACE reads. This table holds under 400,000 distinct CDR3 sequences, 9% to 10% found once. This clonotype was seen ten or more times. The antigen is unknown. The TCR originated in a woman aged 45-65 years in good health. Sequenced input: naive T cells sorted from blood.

The CDR3 reads CSARPGTGFSNQPQHF. CDR3 DNA sequence: TGCAGTGCTAGACCCGGGACGGGATTTAGCAATCAGCCCCAGCATTTT. The chain couples TRBV20-1 to TRBJ1-5, with D maybe TRBD1 (5 bases). This CDR3 is 16 amino acids long. V was cut by 2 bases and J by 0 bases, with 14 bases left in between. The germline gives CDR1 DFQATT, CDR2 SNEGSKA (reference sequence).